What follows are 31 T cell receptor beta chains derived from one specimen sequenced in a study of blood T cell repertoires in COVID-19. Profiling relied on immunoSEQ multiplex PCR, and the TCRdb table lists in-frame clones only, not all of them. The sample records 250,000 to 350,000 clones, around nine tenths being singletons. The sample taken for sequencing was peripheral blood. All receptors derive from a young woman with COVID-19, enrolled during active disease.

The V call is TRBV10-3, the J call TRBJ1-5, with a possible D match to TRBD1 (5 bases). This CDR3 contains 14 residues. Germline values: CDR1 ENHRY, CDR2 SYGVKD. The ends were cut back, 5 bases at V and 7 bases at J, with 15 bases in the middle. CDR3 in DNA: TGTGCCATCAGTTCAGCGGGGGGAAAACAGCCCCAGCATTTT. This encodes CAISSAGGKQPQHF.

This chain connects TRBV28 to TRBJ1-2, with TRBD1 matching 7 bases. This CDR3 spans 14 amino acids. Germline V gene lookup returns CDR1 MDHEN and CDR2 SYDVKM. With 4 bases clipped from V and 7 bases from J, the junction kept 9 bases outside the gene matches. The CDR3 coding sequence is TGTGCCAGCAGTTGGCCGGACAGGAGAAGTGGCTACACCTTC. Amino acid sequence: CASSWPDRRSGYTF.

This chain uses TRBV20-1 with TRBJ2-3; possible D gene TRBD2, 5 bases. This CDR3 comprises 11 residues. Germline CDR1 DFQATT, CDR2 SNEGSKA (reference sequence). Trimming stripped 7 bases from V and 3 bases from J, with 8 bases between. CDR3 DNA sequence: TGCAGTGTAACGGGAACAGATACGCAGTATTTT. It codes for CSVTGTDTQYF.

The chain has TRBV5-8 and TRBJ2-1; possibly TRBD2 for D (5 bases). The CDR3 totals 15 residues. V dropped 1 base and J dropped 1 base, with 9 bases sitting between them. Germline V gene lookup returns CDR1 SGHTS and CDR2 YDEGEE. CDR3 sequence reads: CASSLIGVSYNEQFF. The CDR3 DNA reads as TGTGCCAGCAGCTTGATCGGGGTTTCCTACAATGAGCAGTTCTTC.

The chain combines TRBV7-2 with TRBJ2-7, with 9 nucleotides matching TRBD2. Germline values: CDR1 SGHTA, CDR2 FQGNSA. V shed 1 base and J 6 bases; nucleotides not matched to a gene: 4. CDR3 length: 14 amino acids. The CDR3 protein is CASSLDSGSVEQYF. The CDR3 DNA reads as TGTGCCAGCAGCTTAGATAGCGGGAGTGTCGAGCAGTACTTC. The variable domain in full, with the rest retrieved from reference TRBV7-2 and TRBJ2-7, is GAGVSQSPSNKVTEKGKDVELRCDPISGHTALYWYRQSLGQGLEFLIYFQGNSAPDKSGLPSDRFSAERTGGSVSTLTIQRTQQEDSAVYLCASSLDSGSVEQYFGPGTRLTVT.

V gene TRBV28 combines with J gene TRBJ1-6; D gene unclear. V dropped 5 bases and J dropped 0 bases, with 11 bases sitting between them. Germline V gene data show CDR1 as MDHEN and CDR2 as SYDVKM. CDR3 length equals 16 residues. The CDR3 DNA sequence: TGTGCCAGCAGTCCCTGGGCGAGCTCCTATAATTCACCCCTCCACTTT. Translation gives CASSPWASSYNSPLHF. The variable domain in full, with the rest retrieved from reference TRBV28 and TRBJ1-6, is DVKVTQSSRYLVKRTGEKVFLECVQDMDHENMFWYRQDPGLGLRLIYFSYDVKMKEKGDIPEGYSVSREKKERFSLILESASTNQTSMYLCASSPWASSYNSPLHFGNGTRLTVT.

The chain uses TRBV5-8 and TRBJ2-1; D remains ambiguous. CDR3 length equals 14 residues. The V end was cut by 4 bases, the J end by 2 bases, with 10 bases between. Germline CDR1 is SGHTS and CDR2 is YDEGEE. CDR3 nucleotide sequence: TGTGCCAGCAGCACGGAGTCCACCTACAATGAGCAGTTCTTC. Its translation is CASSTESTYNEQFF. The full variable domain, in which reference TRBV5-8 and TRBJ2-1 provide the parts outside the CDR3, is EAGVTQSPTHLIKTRGQQATLRCSPISGHTSVYWYQQALGLGLQFLLWYDEGEERNRGNFPPRFSGRQFPNYSSELNVNALELEDSALYLCASSTESTYNEQFFGPGTRLTVL.

The J gene is TRBJ2-1, the V gene TRBV5-1, with 8 bases that match TRBD2. This CDR3 region has 17 residues. Germline CDR1 reads SGHRS; CDR2 reads YFSETQ. V trimming: 3 bases; J trimming: 7 bases; junction bases outside the gene matches: 15. CDR3 loop: CASSWGILAEGANEQFF. DNA for the CDR3: TGCGCCAGCAGCTGGGGGATACTAGCGGAGGGAGCAAATGAGCAGTTCTTC.

The chain couples TRBV6-5 to TRBJ2-2; a weak D match, TRBD2 (5 bases). Trimming pared 2 bases from V and 8 bases from J, leaving 9 bases between. The CDR3 is 13 residues long. Looked up from germline, CDR1 is MNHEY and CDR2 is SVGAGI. The CDR3 DNA reads as TGTGCCAGCAGTTACGGGTCGGGGGGGGAGCTGTTTTTT. Translation gives CASSYGSGGELFF.

The chain links TRBV3-1 (or the pseudogene TRBV3-2) to TRBJ2-1, with TRBD1 identical over 9 bases. V lost 5 bases, J lost 8 bases, and 13 bases stayed unmatched. The CDR3 totals 16 residues. Germline V CDR1 and CDR2: LGHDT, YNNKEL (reference sequence). In DNA form, the CDR3 reads TGTGCCAGCAGCTCTCCTAGGACAGGGGTTTCGGATGAGCAGTTCTTC. It translates to CASSSPRTGVSDEQFF.

The chain couples TRBV10-2 to TRBJ1-4; 7 positions agree with TRBD1. Trimming took 0 bases from V and 8 from J; bases not matched to a gene: 3. The CDR3 has 14 amino acids. CDR1 is WSHSY and CDR2 is SAAADI in the germline V gene. DNA for the CDR3: TGCGCCAGCAGTGAGTCGACAGGGTGGGAAAAACTGTTTTTT. Translated: CASSESTGWEKLFF.

The rearrangement uses TRBV5-7 and TRBJ1-2, with 8 bases lining up with TRBD1. TRBV5-7 qualifies as an ORF whose function is uncertain. Trimming cost V 2 bases and J 8 bases; bases outside gene matches: 5. CDR3 size: 13 residues. CDR3 nucleotides: TGTGCCAGCAGCTTCTCCAGGGGGCTCGGCTACACCTTC. This codes for CASSFSRGLGYTF.

V usage is TRBV30 and J usage is TRBJ2-7; D gene uncertain. The germline V and J ends were trimmed by 7 bases and 2 bases, with 15 bases remaining between them. The CDR3 runs to 13 residues. Germline V gives CDR1 GTSNPN, CDR2 SVGIG (reference sequence). CDR3 sequence (DNA): TGTGCCTCCGCGCCCGGGTCAACCTACGAGCAGTACTTC. Translation: CASAPGSTYEQYF.

V usage is TRBV29-1 and J usage is TRBJ2-3; 14 nucleotides agree with TRBD2. V was clipped by 1 base and J by 4 bases; unmatched bases: 1. This CDR3 is built from 15 residues. Germline V lookup: CDR1 SQVTM, CDR2 ANQGSEA. The CDR3 sequence is CSVEGLAGGSDTQYF. The CDR3 DNA sequence: TGCAGCGTTGAAGGACTAGCGGGAGGGTCAGATACGCAGTATTTT.

The V and J genes are TRBV21-1 and TRBJ1-6; the D segment call TRBD1 is taken from the table without a DNA check. TRBV21-1 is classified as a pseudogene. This CDR3 is built from 14 residues. The CDR3 protein is CASSKGTGNSPLHF. In DNA, the CDR3 is TGTGCCAGCAGCAAAGGGACAGGGAATTCACCCCTCCACTTT.

V gene TRBV2 combines with J gene TRBJ1-5; possibly TRBD1 for D (5 bases). The V end lost 5 bases, the J end lost 0 bases, and 11 bases lay between the germline ends. This CDR3 is built from 15 residues. Germline V lookup: CDR1 SNHLY, CDR2 FYNNEI. CDR3 residues: CASSRLGRSNQPQHF. In DNA, the CDR3 is TGTGCCAGCAGTAGACTGGGGCGTAGCAATCAGCCCCAGCATTTT.

This sequence joins TRBV9 and TRBJ2-2; the match to TRBD2 covers 7 bases. The CDR3 runs to 16 residues. Germline values: CDR1 SGDLS, CDR2 YYNGEE. The junction had 11 bases not matched to a gene; V was cut back by 3 bases and J by 6 bases. CDR3: CASSAFGTTIPGELFF. The CDR3 DNA reads as TGTGCCAGCAGCGCATTCGGGACTACAATCCCCGGGGAGCTGTTTTTT.

The rearrangement joins TRBV2 to TRBJ2-5; no firm D call. V was pared by 2 bases and J by 2 bases, with 9 bases between. This CDR3 contains 14 residues. The germline CDR1 and CDR2 sequences are SNHLY and FYNNEI. The CDR3 protein is CASSELNSQETQYF. The DNA for the CDR3 is TGTGCCAGCAGTGAATTAAACAGTCAAGAGACCCAGTACTTC.

Remarks on this clone: One junction end disagrees with the germline gene, perhaps due to a read error. This chain links TRBV7-9 with TRBJ1-1; TRBD1 matches at 11 bases. This CDR3 has 14 residues. Germline V lookup: CDR1 SEHNR, CDR2 FQNEAQ (reference sequence). This chain's CDR3 is CASSWTGGNIEAFF. CDR3 nucleotides: TGTGCCAGCAGCTGGACAGGGGGCAACATTGAAGCTTTCTTT.

The J gene is TRBJ1-2, the V gene TRBV5-4; D may be TRBD1 (5 bases). Germline CDR1 SGHNT, CDR2 YYREEE (reference sequence). With 3 bases removed from V and 4 bases from J, the gap between germline ends came to 19 bases. The CDR3 covers 16 residues. The CDR3 DNA is TGTGCCAGCAGCTCAGGGAATGATCTGATGAGCTATGGCTACACCTTC. This gives the protein CASSSGNDLMSYGYTF.

This chain joins TRBV5-6 and TRBJ2-2; 7 positions match TRBD2. The CDR3 totals 12 residues. The junction had 2 bases not matched to a gene; V was cut back by 0 bases and J by 12 bases. CDR1 is SGHDT and CDR2 is YYEEEE in the germline V gene. The chain's CDR3 is CASSLERGKLFF. In DNA, the CDR3 is TGTGCCAGCAGCTTGGAGCGGGGAAAGCTGTTTTTT.

The chain couples TRBV9 to TRBJ2-7; D is possibly TRBD2 (5 bases). CDR1 is SGDLS, CDR2 YYNGEE, per germline. V was cut by 3 bases and J by 4 bases, with 11 bases left in between. This CDR3 has 13 residues. The CDR3 DNA follows: TGTGCCAGCAGCGGCCCTACGGGGTACGAGCAGTACTTC. Translated, it gives CASSGPTGYEQYF.

The J gene is TRBJ2-6, the V gene TRBV30; a weak D match, TRBD2 (7 bases). The length of the CDR3 is 16 residues. Germline V lookup: CDR1 GTSNPN, CDR2 SVGIG (reference sequence). Trimming removed 2 bases at V and 2 bases at J, with 13 bases between. CDR3: CAWSLRGGAGANVLTF. The CDR3 DNA is TGTGCCTGGAGTCTCCGCGGGGGCGCTGGGGCCAACGTCCTGACTTTC.

The J gene is TRBJ2-1, the V gene TRBV4-1; 11 positions agree with TRBD2. CDR3 length equals 15 residues. Germline V gives CDR1 MGHRA, CDR2 YSYEKL. Trimming at V came to 4 bases and at J to 7 bases, leaving 6 bases not matched to a gene. CDR3 region: CASSPSTSGKNEQFF. For the CDR3, the DNA is TGCGCCAGCAGCCCCTCGACTAGCGGGAAAAATGAGCAGTTCTTC.

The chain combines TRBV4-1 with TRBJ2-1; 8 bases are a match to TRBD2. CDR1 and CDR2 from the germline V gene are MGHRA and YSYEKL. The CDR3 totals 15 residues. J was trimmed by 9 bases and V by 1 base; bases with no gene match: 8. This chain's CDR3 is CASSQGLATSSEQFF. DNA of the CDR3: TGCGCCAGCAGCCAAGGACTAGCGACTTCCAGTGAGCAGTTCTTC.

This clone was seen a single time. The V gene is TRBV7-9, the J gene TRBJ1-4, with 8 bases matching TRBD1. V lost 4 bases, J lost 6 bases, and 4 bases stayed unmatched. Germline values: CDR1 SEHNR, CDR2 FQNEAQ (reference sequence). CDR3 length equals 14 residues. Here the CDR3 reads CASSYTGGDEKLFF. The CDR3 bases are TGTGCCAGCAGCTATACAGGGGGTGATGAAAAACTGTTTTTT.

CDR3 residues: CASNRYSGSPYNEQFF. The DNA of the CDR3 is TGTGCCAGCAACCGGTATAGCGGGAGTCCCTACAATGAGCAGTTCTTC. The chain couples TRBV3-1 (or the pseudogene TRBV3-2) to TRBJ2-1; 9 bases are shared with TRBD2. The junction had 9 bases not matched to a gene; V was cut back by 7 bases and J by 2 bases. The CDR3 extends over 16 amino acids. CDR1 is LGHDT, CDR2 YNNKEL, per germline (reference sequence).

CDR3: CASSWTGSSYNEQFF. As DNA, the CDR3 is TGTGCCAGCAGCTGGACTGGCAGCTCCTACAATGAGCAGTTCTTC. This chain uses TRBV7-3 with TRBJ2-1, with D perhaps TRBD2 (5 bases). There are 15 residues in the CDR3. Germline V gives CDR1 SGHTA, CDR2 FQGTGA. V was cut by 4 bases and J by 0 bases, with 10 bases left in between.

In this sample, this clone turned up once. For the CDR3, the DNA is TGTGCCTGGCTCCACCCGGGGAGGGCTTCCTACGAGCAGTACTTC. Residues: CAWLHPGRASYEQYF. The chain joins TRBV30 to TRBJ2-7, with TRBD2 matching 7 bases. Trimming at V came to 5 bases and at J to 1 base, leaving 11 bases not matched to a gene. CDR1 and CDR2 from the germline V gene are GTSNPN and SVGIG (reference sequence). This CDR3 has 15 residues. Variable domain in full (rest from reference TRBV30 and TRBJ2-7): SQTIHQWPATLVQPVGSPLSLECTVEGTSNPNLYWYRQAAGRGLQLLFYSVGIGQISSEVPQNLSASRPQDRQFILSSKKLLLSDSGFYLCAWLHPGRASYEQYFGPGTRLTVT.

The V gene is TRBV7-9, the J gene TRBJ1-4; D is unresolved. There are 17 residues in the CDR3. The germline V gene has CDR1 SEHNR and CDR2 FQNEAQ (reference sequence). Trimming removed 5 bases from V and 0 bases from J, with 16 bases in between. CDR3 region: CASSPAIPSATNEKLFF. CDR3 in DNA: TGTGCCAGCAGCCCAGCCATCCCAAGCGCAACTAATGAAAAACTGTTTTTT.

This rearrangement joins TRBV7-2 to TRBJ1-1; TRBD1 is a possible D gene (6 bases). The CDR3 sequence is 16 residues long. V lost 2 bases and J 1 base, leaving 14 bases between the germline ends. CDR1 and CDR2 from the germline V gene are SGHTA and FQGNSA. CDR3 in amino acids: CASSLTGGRANTEAFF. Written as DNA, the CDR3 is TGTGCCAGCAGCTTAACGGGGGGGCGTGCGAACACTGAAGCTTTCTTT. The variable domain in full, completed from reference TRBV7-2 and TRBJ1-1, reads GAGVSQSPSNKVTEKGKDVELRCDPISGHTALYWYRQSLGQGLEFLIYFQGNSAPDKSGLPSDRFSAERTGGSVSTLTIQRTQQEDSAVYLCASSLTGGRANTEAFFGQGTRLTVV.